The T cell receptor beta chain described here comes from a study of graft-versus-host responses after intestinal transplantation. Study outcomes and limitations: Some GvH clones were seen earlier in gut or blood, suggesting intestinal origin.

The germline V gene encodes CDR1 ENHRY and CDR2 SYGVKD. CDR3 length: 15 amino acids. Trimming removed 0 bases at V and 3 bases at J, with 11 bases between. Comments on this clone: The target antigen is unknown.

Intraepithelial and lamina propria lymphocytes were released after the graft tissue was processed. Generated by immunoSEQ multiplex PCR, the TCRdb table keeps only in-frame clones and is missing some. The sample shows approximately 9,600 clones, 70% to 90% of them seen only once. The input for sequencing was ileum tissue, taken 700 to 850 days after intestinal transplantation. V gene TRBV10-3 combines with J gene TRBJ1-1, with D unclear. This TCR was recovered from a human patient who received an intestinal transplant, so some T cells may come from the graft donor. The CDR3 DNA sequence: TGTGCCATCAGTGAGTCAGGCGGCCGAGACACTGAAGCTTTCTTT. Translation: CAISESGGRDTEAFF.